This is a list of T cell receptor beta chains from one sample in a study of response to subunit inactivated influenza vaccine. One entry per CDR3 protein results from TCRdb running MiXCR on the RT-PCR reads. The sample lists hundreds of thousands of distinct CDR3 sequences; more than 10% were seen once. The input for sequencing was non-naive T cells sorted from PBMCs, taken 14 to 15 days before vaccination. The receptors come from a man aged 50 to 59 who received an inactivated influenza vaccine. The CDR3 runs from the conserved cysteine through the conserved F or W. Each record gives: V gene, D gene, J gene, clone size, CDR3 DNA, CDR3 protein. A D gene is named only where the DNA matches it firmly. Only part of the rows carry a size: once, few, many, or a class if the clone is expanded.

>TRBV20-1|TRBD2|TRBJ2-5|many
TGCAGTGCAAGAATTAGCGGGGGGGAGACCCAGTACTTC
CSARISGGETQYF
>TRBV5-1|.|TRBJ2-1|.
TGCGCCAGCAGCTTGGGGCAGCAATCCTACAATGAGCAGTTCTTC
CASSLGQQSYNEQFF
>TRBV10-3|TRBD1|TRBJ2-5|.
TGTGCCATCAGCCCACGACAGGGGTGGGAGGAGACCCAGTACTTC
CAISPRQGWEETQYF
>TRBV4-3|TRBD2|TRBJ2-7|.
TGCGCCAGCAGCCAAGATTTGAGAGGACTAGCAAACTACGAGCAGTACTTC
CASSQDLRGLANYEQYF
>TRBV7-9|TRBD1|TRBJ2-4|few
TGTGCCAGCAGCCCCGTGTCGGGACAGGGCGTCAAAAACATTCAGTACTTC
CASSPVSGQGVKNIQYF
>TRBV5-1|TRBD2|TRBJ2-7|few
TGCGCCAGCAGCTTCGGAGGGGCGGGAGGTTCATACGAGCAGTACTTC
CASSFGGAGGSYEQYF
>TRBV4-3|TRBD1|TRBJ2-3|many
TGCGCCAGCAGCCAAGATTCCGGACAGGGTATAACGCAGTATTTT
CASSQDSGQGITQYF
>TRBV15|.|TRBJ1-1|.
TGTGCCACCAGCAGAGGATCGGGGGGCCAAGGCACTGAAGCTTTCTTT
CATSRGSGGQGTEAFF
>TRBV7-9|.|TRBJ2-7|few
TGTGCCAGCAGCAAAGGGAACTACGAGCAGTACTTC
CASSKGNYEQYF
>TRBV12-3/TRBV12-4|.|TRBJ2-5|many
TGTGCCAGCAGTCCACCCTACTCACTCCTGAACCAAGAGACCCAGTACTTC
CASSPPYSLLNQETQYF
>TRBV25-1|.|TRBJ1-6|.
TGTGCCAGCAGAAGTCCGGGACGGAATAATTCACCCCTCCACTTT
CASRSPGRNNSPLHF
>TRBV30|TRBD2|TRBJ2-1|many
TGTGCCTGGAGTGTTTGGAGCGGGGGGGCCTACAATGAGCAGTTCTTC
CAWSVWSGGAYNEQFF
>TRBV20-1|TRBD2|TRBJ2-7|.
TGCAGTGCCCCCGGGACTAGCGGGTTTTCCTACGAGCAGTACTTC
CSAPGTSGFSYEQYF
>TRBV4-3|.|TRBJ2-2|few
TGCGCCAGCAGCCTAGGAGTTCCGGGACAACACACCGGGGAGCTGTTTTTT
CASSLGVPGQHTGELFF
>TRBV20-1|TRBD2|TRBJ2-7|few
TGCAGTGCTCCCGGGACTAGCGTGTACGAGCAGTACTTC
CSAPGTSVYEQYF
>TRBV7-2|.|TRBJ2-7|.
TGTGCCAGCAGCTTAGATTCTCTTGGGGTTCTCGAGCAGTACTTC
CASSLDSLGVLEQYF
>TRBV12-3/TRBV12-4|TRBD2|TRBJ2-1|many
TGTGCCAGCACCGCCGGCGGGGGGAAAGCCTACAATGAGCAGTTCTTC
CASTAGGGKAYNEQFF
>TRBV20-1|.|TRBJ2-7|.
TGCAGTGCCAACAACGGGCTGGGATACTACGAGCAGTACTTC
CSANNGLGYYEQYF
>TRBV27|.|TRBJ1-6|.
TGTGCCAGCAGTTTATATTCGGGGTTTCCCTCCTATAATTCACCCCTCCACTTT
CASSLYSGFPSYNSPLHF
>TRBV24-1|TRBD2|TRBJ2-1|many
TGTGCCACCAGTCCTCCAGCGGGGGCCTTCTCCTACAATGAGCAGTTCTTC
CATSPPAGAFSYNEQFF
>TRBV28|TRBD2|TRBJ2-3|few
TGTGCCAGCGAGCGGGAGCCGACAAATACGCAGTATTTT
CASEREPTNTQYF
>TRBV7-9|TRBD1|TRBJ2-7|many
TGTGCCAGCAGCGGGACAGGTAACTACGAGCAGTACTTC
CASSGTGNYEQYF
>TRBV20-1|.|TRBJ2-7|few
TGCAGTGCTAGAGAATTAGGACAGTTCTCCTACGAGCAGTACTTC
CSARELGQFSYEQYF
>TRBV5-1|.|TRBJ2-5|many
TGCGCCAGCAGCTTGCAGGAGGGTGTAGAGACCCAGTACTTC
CASSLQEGVETQYF
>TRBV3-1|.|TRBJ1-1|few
TGTGCCAGCAGCCTATCCGGGACCTCCAGCGTGGCTTTCTTT
CASSLSGTSSVAFF
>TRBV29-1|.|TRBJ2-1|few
TGCAGCGTTCAACGGGAAGGTCGTGAGCAGTTCTTC
CSVQREGREQFF
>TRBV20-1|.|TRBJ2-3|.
TGCAGTGCTAGAGCCATCGGTGCGGACTTTCACACAGATACGCAGTATTTT
CSARAIGADFHTDTQYF
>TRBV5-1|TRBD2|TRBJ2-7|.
TGCGCCAGCAGCCCTACGGGAGGAGCGACCTACGAGCAGTACTTC
CASSPTGGATYEQYF
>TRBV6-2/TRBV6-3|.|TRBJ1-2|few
TGTGCCAGCAGCCCACAGGGACTTGCCAATGGCTACACCTTC
CASSPQGLANGYTF
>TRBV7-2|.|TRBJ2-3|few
TGTGCCAGCAGCTCGAGTAGAAATACGCAGTATTTT
CASSSSRNTQYF
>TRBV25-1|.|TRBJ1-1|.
TGTGCCAGCAGTTCGGACAGAGGGGGCACTGAAGCTTTCTTT
CASSSDRGGTEAFF
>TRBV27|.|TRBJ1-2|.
TGTGCCAGCAGTCCAGGTTGGGGATATGGCTACACCTTC
CASSPGWGYGYTF
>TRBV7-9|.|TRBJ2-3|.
TGTGCCAGCAGCTTAGCCACTAGCTCAGAAGGGGCAGATACGCAGTATTTT
CASSLATSSEGADTQYF
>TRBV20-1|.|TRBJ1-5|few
TGCAGCGCCTACCGGGGGTGGCCGCCCCAGCATTTT
CSAYRGWPPQHF
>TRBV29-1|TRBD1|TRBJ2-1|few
TGCAGCGCCGAGGGGGACAGGGGGCCTGAGCAGTTCTTC
CSAEGDRGPEQFF
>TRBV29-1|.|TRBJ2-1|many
TGCAGCGTTGAAGAACGTCAGGTACTCAATGAGCAGTTCTTC
CSVEERQVLNEQFF
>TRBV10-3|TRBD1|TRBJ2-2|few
TGTGCCATCAGTGGACAGGGTTTCACCGGGGAGCTGTTTTTT
CAISGQGFTGELFF
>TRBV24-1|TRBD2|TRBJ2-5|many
TGTGCCACCAGTGACCCCGCGGGAGGGAGGCCAGAGACCCAGTACTTC
CATSDPAGGRPETQYF
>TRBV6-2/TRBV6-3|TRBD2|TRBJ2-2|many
TGTGCCAGCAGTTACCGGATTGGGTTCTCGACTAGCGGGGGTCCCGGGGAGCTGTTTTTT
CASSYRIGFSTSGGPGELFF